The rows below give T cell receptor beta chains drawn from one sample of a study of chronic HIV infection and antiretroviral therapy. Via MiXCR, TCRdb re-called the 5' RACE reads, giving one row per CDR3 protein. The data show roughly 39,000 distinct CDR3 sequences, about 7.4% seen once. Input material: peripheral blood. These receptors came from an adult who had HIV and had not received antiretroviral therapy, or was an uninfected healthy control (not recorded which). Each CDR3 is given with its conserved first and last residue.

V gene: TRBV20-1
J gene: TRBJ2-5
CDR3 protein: CSARESEGAEETQYF

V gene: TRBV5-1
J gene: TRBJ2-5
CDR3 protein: CASSLSGTGVQETQYF

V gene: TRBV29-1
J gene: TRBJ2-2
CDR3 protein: CSVVAGGPGGELFF

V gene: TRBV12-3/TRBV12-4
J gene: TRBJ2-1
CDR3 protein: CASRGTSDYNEQFF

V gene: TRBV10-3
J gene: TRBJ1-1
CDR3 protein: CAISESIDLAEAFF

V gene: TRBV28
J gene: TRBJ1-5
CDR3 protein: CATKNNNQPQHF

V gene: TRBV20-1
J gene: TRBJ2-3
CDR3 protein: CSAEGLAGGRSTDTQYF

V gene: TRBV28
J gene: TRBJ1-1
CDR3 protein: CASSFTVREAFF

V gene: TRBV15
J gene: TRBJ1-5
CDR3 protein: CATSRPDRDNQPQHF

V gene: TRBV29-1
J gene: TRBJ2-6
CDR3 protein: CSVAGSGANVLTF

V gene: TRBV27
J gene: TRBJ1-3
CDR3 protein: CASSGGPGNTIYF

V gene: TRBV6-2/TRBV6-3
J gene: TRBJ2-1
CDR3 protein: CASSYSGEYNEQFF

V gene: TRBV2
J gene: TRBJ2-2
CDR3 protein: CASSNPGQTPLGTGELFF

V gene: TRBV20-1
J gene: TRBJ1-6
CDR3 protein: CSANQQGTNSPLHF

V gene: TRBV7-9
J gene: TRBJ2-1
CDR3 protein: CASSLAGSDSYNEQFF

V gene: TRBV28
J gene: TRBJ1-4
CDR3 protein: CASSPGQFNEKLFF

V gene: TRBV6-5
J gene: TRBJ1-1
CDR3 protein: CASSTGWRVRTEAFF

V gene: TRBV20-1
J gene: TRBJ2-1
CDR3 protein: CSAKTSVPSYNEQFF

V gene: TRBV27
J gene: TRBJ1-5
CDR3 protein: CASSLAGGNQPQHF

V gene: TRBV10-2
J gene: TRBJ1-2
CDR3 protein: CASSESLKYGCTF

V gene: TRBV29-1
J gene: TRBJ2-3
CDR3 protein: CSVGLAGGDTQYF

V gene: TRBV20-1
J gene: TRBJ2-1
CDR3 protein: CSARADPAYNEQFF

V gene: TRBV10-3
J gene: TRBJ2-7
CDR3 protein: CAISEFEREGDEQYF

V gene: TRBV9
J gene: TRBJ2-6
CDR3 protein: CASSGFIEILPGANVLTF

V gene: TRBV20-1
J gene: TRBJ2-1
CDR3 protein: CSAQSGRAGFNEQFF

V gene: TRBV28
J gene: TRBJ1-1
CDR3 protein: CASSPPLGGGNTEAFF

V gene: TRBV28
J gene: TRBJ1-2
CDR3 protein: CASSLQGGVGYGYTF

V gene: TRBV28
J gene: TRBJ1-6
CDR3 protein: CASSFPPSPLHF

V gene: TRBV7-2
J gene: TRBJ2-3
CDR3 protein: CASSLGQGSDTQYF

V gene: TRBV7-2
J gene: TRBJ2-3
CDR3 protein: CASSPQRDTQYF

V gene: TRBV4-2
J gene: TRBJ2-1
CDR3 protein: CASRRGNEQFF

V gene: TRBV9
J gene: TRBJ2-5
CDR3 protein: CASSVEQGRKETQYF

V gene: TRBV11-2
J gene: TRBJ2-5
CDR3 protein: CASRSGEETQYF

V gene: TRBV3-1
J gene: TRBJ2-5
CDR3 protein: CASSQEWEETQYF

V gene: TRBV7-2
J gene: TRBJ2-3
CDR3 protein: CASSLQLTDTQYF

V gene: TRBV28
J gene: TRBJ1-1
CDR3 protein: CASSLFGEDTEAFF

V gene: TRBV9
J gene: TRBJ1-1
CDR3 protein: CASSPGTGTGGDTEAFF

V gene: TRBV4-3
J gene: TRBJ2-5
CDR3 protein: CASSQERGRGETQYF

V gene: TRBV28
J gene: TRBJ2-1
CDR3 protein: CASSLERELREQFF

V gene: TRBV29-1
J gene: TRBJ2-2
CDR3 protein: CSVAGTSNTGELFF

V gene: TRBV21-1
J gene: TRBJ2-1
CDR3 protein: CASSTPTKDRGQFF

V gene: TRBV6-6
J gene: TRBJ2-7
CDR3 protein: CASTGTGGYYEQYF

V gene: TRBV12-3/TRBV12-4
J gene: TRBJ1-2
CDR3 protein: CASSGTGGYGYTF

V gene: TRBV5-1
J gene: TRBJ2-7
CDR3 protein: CASGRDGTYEQYF